These 15 T cell receptor beta chains were all obtained from the same sample, sequenced in a study of technical replicates of blood from a handful of donors. The table came from immunoSEQ multiplex PCR; TCRdb's copy has only in-frame clones and leaves some out. Among over 25,000 clones listed, around nine tenths were seen once. Sample: PBMCs. The receptors here all came from a human donor in good health. Some clones in this sample may be carry-over from other donors' samples.

The J gene is TRBJ2-7, the V gene TRBV4-1; D remains ambiguous. The V end was cut by 3 bases, the J end by 4 bases, with 7 bases between. Germline CDR1 MGHRA, CDR2 YSYEKL. There are 12 residues in the CDR3. The CDR3 region has the DNA TGCGCCAGCAGCCATAGTGAGTACGAGCAGTACTTC. As protein: CASSHSEYEQYF.

The chain recombines TRBV20-1 with TRBJ1-1; no clear D. Per the germline V gene, CDR1 is DFQATT and CDR2 is SNEGSKA (reference sequence). V lost 3 bases and J lost 1, with 3 bases in between. This CDR3 has 11 amino acids. The CDR3 protein is CSASKNTEAFF. The CDR3 nucleotides read TGCAGTGCTAGTAAGAACACTGAAGCTTTCTTT.

The genes are TRBV29-1 and TRBJ2-3; the D gene is possibly TRBD1 (6 bases). The germline gives CDR1 SQVTM, CDR2 ANQGSEA. The CDR3 contains 13 residues. V was pared by 8 bases and J by 7 bases, with 19 bases between. The DNA of the CDR3 is TGCAGCACTCGGCTAGACAGGACCAATACGCAGTATTTT. Its translation: CSTRLDRTNTQYF.

The chain joins TRBV2 to TRBJ1-2, with 7 bases identical to TRBD1. The V segment lost 11 bases and the J segment 7 bases; nucleotides outside the gene matches: 13. The CDR3 contains 13 residues. Looked up from germline, CDR1 is SNHLY and CDR2 is FYNNEI. CDR3 protein: CASRMGPGGGYTF. DNA of the CDR3: TGTGCCTCTAGGATGGGGCCAGGGGGTGGCTACACCTTC.

CDR3 bases: TGTGCCAGTAGTATAGGGGCCGGGGAAGGTTCCTACGAGCAGTACTTC. As protein: CASSIGAGEGSYEQYF. This sequence joins TRBV19 and TRBJ2-7; possible D gene TRBD2, 5 bases. CDR3 size: 16 residues. The germline V gene has CDR1 LNHDA and CDR2 SQIVND (reference sequence). V was pared by 1 base and J by 1 base, with 14 bases between.

The rearrangement links TRBV11-1 to TRBJ1-3; 7 nucleotides match TRBD1. The CDR3 loop spans 14 amino acids. The V and J ends lost 3 bases and 3 bases, in that order; junction bases with no gene match: 2. Germline CDR1 reads SGHAT; CDR2 reads FQDESV (reference sequence). CDR3 sequence: CASSFDRVGNTIYF. Here the CDR3 DNA reads TGTGCCAGCAGCTTCGACAGGGTTGGAAACACCATATATTTT.

The chain uses TRBV7-9 and TRBJ2-7; D not certain. From germline, CDR1 is SEHNR and CDR2 FQNEAQ (reference sequence). This CDR3 spans 10 amino acids. Trimming removed 5 bases from V and 5 bases from J, with 4 bases in between. CDR3 DNA: TGTGCCAGCAGCCCCGACGAGCAGTACTTC. Its translation is CASSPDEQYF.

This sequence joins TRBV11-3 and TRBJ2-1; 10 bases align to TRBD2. The CDR3 is made up of 16 amino acids. V dropped 5 bases and J dropped 4; count of bases not matched to a gene: 8. The V gene's germline CDR1 is SGHNT and CDR2 YENEEA. The CDR3 protein is CASSLKSGGAYNEQFF. In DNA form, the CDR3 reads TGTGCCAGCAGCCTGAAAAGCGGGGGGGCTTACAATGAGCAGTTCTTC.

The chain joins TRBV29-1 to TRBJ1-1; D is uncertain. Germline CDR1 and CDR2: SQVTM and ANQGSEA. The V end lost 0 bases, the J end lost 3 bases, and 17 bases lay between the germline ends. The CDR3 loop spans 16 amino acids. CDR3 amino acids: CSVEDRGPDGHTEAFF. CDR3 sequence (DNA): TGCAGCGTTGAAGATCGAGGGCCGGACGGACACACTGAAGCTTTCTTT.

This sequence joins TRBV7-6 and TRBJ1-3; 8 positions match TRBD1. Germline V gene sequence: CDR1 SGHVS, CDR2 FNYEAQ. The V segment lost 6 bases and the J segment 8 bases; nucleotides outside the gene matches: 12. This CDR3 has 15 residues. The DNA for the CDR3 is TGTGCCAGCAGTCCAGGGGGCTCTCCTCTATACACCATATATTTT. Its protein is CASSPGGSPLYTIYF.

The chain recombines TRBV7-2 with TRBJ2-7; 12 bases match TRBD1. J gave up 5 bases and V 4 bases, and 3 bases lay outside the gene matches. CDR1 is SGHTA, CDR2 FQGNSA, per germline. The CDR3 runs to 14 residues. The CDR3 is CASSWGQGANEQYF. The CDR3 bases are TGTGCCAGCAGCTGGGGACAGGGGGCGAACGAGCAGTACTTC.

This rearrangement joins TRBV4-3 to TRBJ1-1; TRBD1 matches 8 bases. CDR1 is LGHNA, CDR2 YSLEER, per germline. CDR3 length equals 12 residues. The trim removed 4 bases at V and 11 bases at J, leaving 6 bases unmatched. CDR3 region: CASSRRQGSAFF. Written as DNA, the CDR3 is TGCGCCAGCAGCCGCCGACAGGGGTCCGCTTTCTTT.

The chain recombines TRBV5-1 with TRBJ2-1, with D perhaps TRBD2 (6 bases). This CDR3 has 14 amino acids. Trimming left V 4 bases short and J 0 bases short, with 8 bases between. Germline assignment: CDR1 SGHRS and CDR2 YFSETQ. The CDR3 loop is CASSGLSSYNEQFF. The DNA of the CDR3 is TGCGCCAGCAGCGGACTAAGCTCCTACAATGAGCAGTTCTTC.

The J gene is TRBJ1-6, the V gene TRBV30; tentative D call: TRBD1 (5 bases). This CDR3 has 13 residues. The germline gives CDR1 GTSNPN, CDR2 SVGIG (reference sequence). V lost 2 bases to trimming and J lost 4 bases, with 6 bases between them. The CDR3: CAWSQGYNSPLHF. CDR3 DNA sequence: TGTGCCTGGAGTCAGGGATATAATTCACCCCTCCACTTT.

The CDR3 sequence: CASSKRTGGNTIYF. The CDR3 nucleotides are TGTGCCAGTAGTAAACGGACTGGTGGAAACACCATATATTTT. This chain joins TRBV19 and TRBJ1-3; D unresolved. Germline assignment: CDR1 LNHDA and CDR2 SQIVND (reference sequence). This CDR3 is 14 amino acids long. The V and J ends lost 4 bases and 3 bases respectively, with 10 bases between them.